This is a list of T cell receptor beta chains from one sample in a study of blood T cell repertoires in COVID-19. Assay used: immunoSEQ multiplex PCR; TCRdb lists only in-frame clones, some missing. The sample holds approximately 210,000 clones, around 88% seen once. Sequenced sample: PBMCs or T cells enriched from blood (not recorded which). The origin of the receptors is a woman aged 50 to 65 with acute COVID-19. Each CDR3 is given with its conserved first and last residue. Fields, in order: CDR3 DNA, CDR3 protein, J gene, V gene, clone size, D gene. A D gene is named only where the DNA matches it firmly. Only some rows state a clone size, as once, few, many or a class for expanded clones.

TGTGCCAGCAGCTGGACAGGGAGGCCAGATACGCAGTATTTT | CASSWTGRPDTQYF | TRBJ2-3 | TRBV5-4 | NA | TRBD1
TGTGCCAGCAGAAAAACGGGTAATTCACCCCTCCACTTT | CASRKTGNSPLHF | TRBJ1-6 | TRBV2 | NA | NA
TGCGCCAGCAGCACGGGACTAGCGGGAGTCAATGAGCAGTTCTTC | CASSTGLAGVNEQFF | TRBJ2-1 | TRBV5-1 | NA | TRBD2
TGCAGTGCTAGTGATGACAGGGGCACTGAAGCTTTCTTT | CSASDDRGTEAFF | TRBJ1-1 | TRBV20-1 | NA | TRBD1
TGTGCCAGCAGGGGTAGACTAGCGTACTACAATGAGCAGTTCTTC | CASRGRLAYYNEQFF | TRBJ2-1 | TRBV2 | NA | TRBD2
TGTGCCAGCAGTTCCCTTGGGTCGACTAGCGTGGCCCAGTATTTT | CASSSLGSTSVAQYF | TRBJ2-3 | TRBV27 | NA | TRBD2
TGTGCCAGCAGCTTTCGGACAGGGGGAAATGAAGCTTTCTTT | CASSFRTGGNEAFF | TRBJ1-1 | TRBV6-1 | once | TRBD1
TGTGCCAGCAGTGGTGGGCGCTACGAGCAGTACTTC | CASSGGRYEQYF | TRBJ2-7 | TRBV2 | NA | NA
TGTGCCAGTAGTATAGGTATCCAGGCTAACACTGAAGCTTTCTTT | CASSIGIQANTEAFF | TRBJ1-1 | TRBV19 | NA | NA
TGTGCCAGCAGCTTAGGAGCGGGAGGGCCAGTTGTGGATACGCAGTATTTT | CASSLGAGGPVVDTQYF | TRBJ2-3 | TRBV7-8 | NA | TRBD2
TGTGCCAGCAGCCAGGGACTATTTCCCTACGAGCAGTACTTC | CASSQGLFPYEQYF | TRBJ2-7 | TRBV5-4 | NA | TRBD2
TGTGCCAGCAGTAGGGGGGACAGGTCGGAGACCCAGTACTTC | CASSRGDRSETQYF | TRBJ2-5 | TRBV28 | NA | TRBD1
TGTGCCAGCAGCCTAGGGAGGACAGGGCTCTACGAGCAGTACTTC | CASSLGRTGLYEQYF | TRBJ2-7 | TRBV7-2 | NA | TRBD1
TGTGCCAGCAGCTCGGGACTTTTCTACGAGCAGTACTTC | CASSSGLFYEQYF | TRBJ2-7 | TRBV7-2 | NA | NA
TGTGCCAGCAGCCAAGATAGCAGCCCCTACTCTGGAAACACCATATATTTT | CASSQDSSPYSGNTIYF | TRBJ1-3 | TRBV3-1/TRBV3-2 | NA | NA
TGTGCCAGCAGCCCCATGGGAGTGTGGAACACTGAAGCTTTCTTT | CASSPMGVWNTEAFF | TRBJ1-1 | TRBV7-2 | NA | NA
TGTGCCAGCAGCTTATCAGCAGGCCAGCCCCAGCATTTT | CASSLSAGQPQHF | TRBJ1-5 | TRBV11-1 | NA | NA
TGTGCCTGGAGTGTATACCAGGGGCTCAGAGGCGGGGAGCTGTTTTTT | CAWSVYQGLRGGELFF | TRBJ2-2 | TRBV30 | NA | NA
TGTGCCAGCAGTGTAGTGGGACTAGCGGGAGGAAGGGTAGATACGCAGTATTTT | CASSVVGLAGGRVDTQYF | TRBJ2-3 | TRBV28 | NA | TRBD2
TGCGCCAGCAGCCATACTGGACTAGCCGCCTACAATGAGCAGTTCTTC | CASSHTGLAAYNEQFF | TRBJ2-1 | TRBV5-1 | NA | TRBD2
TGTGGGTCGGTCGGGAGGACATCCGGGGAGCTGTTTTTT | CGSVGRTSGELFF | TRBJ2-2 | TRBV6-5 | NA | TRBD2
TGTGCCAGCAGCTTAGCCGAGGGGGGCGGGAGATTAGGGGAAACTAGCAATGAGCAGTTCTTC | CASSLAEGGGRLGETSNEQFF | TRBJ2-1 | TRBV7-4 | NA | NA
TGTGCCAGCAGACCGACTGTGACTTGGACTGAAGCTTTCTTT | CASRPTVTWTEAFF | TRBJ1-1 | TRBV5-8 | NA | NA
TGTGCCAGCAGTTTGACAGGGGCCCTCCTGGTGAGCAATCAGCCCCAGCATTTT | CASSLTGALLVSNQPQHF | TRBJ1-5 | TRBV28 | NA | TRBD1
TGCAGCGTTGCGACTCCCCGCGCCGGCTACTATGGCTACACCTTC | CSVATPRAGYYGYTF | TRBJ1-2 | TRBV29-1 | NA | NA
TGTGCCAGCAGCTTATGGGGGGGCACTGAAGCTTTCTTT | CASSLWGGTEAFF | TRBJ1-1 | TRBV11-1 | NA | NA
TGTGCCAGCAGTGACCTCAGGGAGAACACTGAAGCTTTCTTT | CASSDLRENTEAFF | TRBJ1-1 | TRBV25-1 | NA | NA
TGTGCCAGCCGGAGGGGTGGCTACGAGCAGTACTTC | CASRRGGYEQYF | TRBJ2-7 | TRBV12-3/TRBV12-4 | once | NA
TGCGCCAGCAGCTTGGGACTAGCGGGAGGGCCTATCGGGGAGCTGTTTTTT | CASSLGLAGGPIGELFF | TRBJ2-2 | TRBV5-1 | NA | TRBD2
TGTGCCACCAGCTTCCCGGGACTACAAGAGACCCAGTACTTC | CATSFPGLQETQYF | TRBJ2-5 | TRBV15 | NA | TRBD2
TGCAGCGTGACAGGGGGCGCATTAGATACGCAGTATTTT | CSVTGGALDTQYF | TRBJ2-3 | TRBV29-1 | few | TRBD1
TGTGCCAGCATGGAGTTACCACCCGGGGAGCTGTTTTTT | CASMELPPGELFF | TRBJ2-2 | TRBV28 | few | NA
TGCACCAGCAGCCAAGAGACTACAGGGGGCCCCTACGAGCAGTACTTC | CTSSQETTGGPYEQYF | TRBJ2-7 | TRBV1 | NA | NA
TGTGCCAGCAGTTCGCAGGGTAGCTACAATGAGCAGTTCTTC | CASSSQGSYNEQFF | TRBJ2-1 | TRBV27 | NA | NA
TGTGCCAGCAGCCTCAACGGGGGGCCGGGGGCCAACGTCCTGACTTTC | CASSLNGGPGANVLTF | TRBJ2-6 | TRBV7-3 | NA | NA
TGTGCCAGCAGTCCCCTGACAGGAAAAGAGACCCAGTACTTC | CASSPLTGKETQYF | TRBJ2-5 | TRBV27 | NA | NA
TGTGCCAGCAGCATACAGGGGTATGGCTACACCTTC | CASSIQGYGYTF | TRBJ1-2 | TRBV7-9 | few | TRBD1
TGTGCCAGCTCAGCCGGGACTAGCTCCTACGAGCAGTACTTC | CASSAGTSSYEQYF | TRBJ2-7 | TRBV18 | once | TRBD2
TGCGCCAGCAGTACATCCGGACAGGGCACCGGGGAGCTGTTTTTT | CASSTSGQGTGELFF | TRBJ2-2 | TRBV5-1 | NA | TRBD1
TGTGCCAGCACCGCGGACTTTATATCGAACACCGGGGAGCTGTTTTTT | CASTADFISNTGELFF | TRBJ2-2 | TRBV2 | NA | NA
TGTGCCTGGAGCGCACAGGATAATTCACCCCTCCACTTT | CAWSAQDNSPLHF | TRBJ1-6 | TRBV30 | NA | NA
TGTGCCAGCAGTTCCCCAGGGGGTGGGGGGGAAAAACTGTTTTTT | CASSSPGGGGEKLFF | TRBJ1-4 | TRBV28 | NA | TRBD1